The 21 T cell receptor beta chains given below trace back to one sample, sequenced in a study of CD8+CD57+ T cells in acquired aplastic anemia. Both TCR beta VDJ combination and CDR3 sequence profiling were carried out. Genomic DNA was the template for this profiling. TCRdb re-called the reads with MiXCR, one entry per CDR3 protein. This sample yields 200,000 to 250,000 distinct CDR3 sequences, of which 65% are seen a single time; about 60% belongs to the top ten. Patients chosen for sequencing had shown CD8+CD57+ cell expansion by flow cytometry. Input material: sorted CD4+, CD8+, or CD8+CD57+ T cells (not recorded which) from PBMCs. These receptors originate from a human donor with aplastic anemia.

This clonotype showed up many times. The chain links TRBV2 to TRBJ2-7; 10 positions match TRBD1. V lost 4 bases, J lost 3 bases, and 15 bases stayed unmatched. Germline V CDR1 and CDR2: SNHLY, FYNNEI. The CDR3 length is 18 residues. CDR3 bases: TGTGCCAGCAGTGCAGCCCCCACGACAGGGGGCGATTACTACGAGCAGTACTTC. Translating it yields CASSAAPTTGGDYYEQYF.

The V gene is TRBV5-1, the J gene TRBJ1-1, with 9 bases aligning to TRBD1. This CDR3 has 15 residues. Germline CDR1 SGHRS, CDR2 YFSETQ. V shed 4 bases, J shed 4 bases, and the junction held 8 bases outside the gene matches. For the CDR3, the DNA is TGCGCCAGCAGCCCATCGACAGGGGGAAGCACTGAAGCTTTCTTT. Translating gives CASSPSTGGSTEAFF.

This chain links TRBV20-1 with TRBJ2-7, with 9 nucleotides matching TRBD1. Germline CDR1 reads DFQATT; CDR2 reads SNEGSKA (reference sequence). V shed 5 bases and J 11 bases; nucleotides not matched to a gene: 10. The CDR3 contains 12 residues. The CDR3 is CSAPDRGGEKYF. The CDR3 DNA reads TGCAGTGCTCCGGACAGGGGCGGAGAGAAGTACTTC.

The rearrangement uses TRBV20-1 and TRBJ2-7, with 11 bases aligning to TRBD2. The germline V gene has CDR1 DFQATT and CDR2 SNEGSKA (reference sequence). After removal of 2 bases from V and 4 bases from J, the junction contained 10 bases not matched to a gene. The CDR3 has 16 residues. In nucleotides, the CDR3 is TGCAGTGCTAGACCCGCCCTGACTAGCGGGATATACGAGCAGTACTTC. It is translated as CSARPALTSGIYEQYF.

With respect to this clonotype: The junction shows a germline mismatch at one end, possibly a read error. This chain joins TRBV5-1 and TRBJ2-1, with D possibly TRBD1 on 6 matching bases. From germline, CDR1 is SGHRS and CDR2 YFSETQ. The CDR3 totals 12 residues. CDR3 in amino acids: CASRGQNNEQFF. The CDR3 DNA follows: TGTGCCAGCAGGGGACAAAACAATGAGCAGTTCTTC. Drawing the rest from reference TRBV5-1 and TRBJ2-1, the complete variable domain is KAGVTQTPRYLIKTRGQQVTLSCSPISGHRSVSWYQQTPGQGLQFLFEYFSETQRNKGNFPGRFSGRQFSNSRSEMNVSTLELGDSALYLCASRGQNNEQFFGPGTRLTVL.

This chain connects TRBV9 to TRBJ2-7, with TRBD2 matching over 7 bases. V lost 0 bases to trimming and J lost 4 bases; unmatched junction nucleotides: 4. The CDR3 covers 14 residues. The V gene's germline CDR1 is SGDLS and CDR2 YYNGEE. This CDR3 reads CASSVGWGGYEQYF. The CDR3 bases are TGTGCCAGCAGCGTAGGATGGGGGGGGTACGAGCAGTACTTC.

This clonotype came up once. The rearrangement links TRBV20-1 to TRBJ2-7, with 8 positions matching TRBD2. Germline CDR1 and CDR2: DFQATT and SNEGSKA (reference sequence). Trimming took 6 bases from V and 0 from J; bases not matched to a gene: 7. This CDR3 spans 14 amino acids. The CDR3 sequence is CSALTSAVSYEQYF. The CDR3 DNA reads TGCAGTGCCCTGACTAGCGCAGTCTCCTACGAGCAGTACTTC.

The rearrangement joins TRBV24-1 to TRBJ1-5; D gene ambiguous. Trimming cost V 3 bases and J 4 bases, with 6 bases left between them. Germline CDR1 and CDR2: KGHDR and SFDVKD. The CDR3 is 13 residues long. The CDR3 loop reads CATSDAGNQPQHF. As DNA, the CDR3 is TGTGCCACCAGTGATGCGGGGAATCAGCCCCAGCATTTT.

The rearrangement joins TRBV10-3 to TRBJ2-3; D possibly corresponds to TRBD2 (7 bases). This CDR3 spans 13 amino acids. Germline CDR1 ENHRY, CDR2 SYGVKD. Trimming took off 11 bases at V and 1 base at J, with 13 bases between the two ends. CDR3: CAYWGGGTDTQYF. CDR3 nucleotide sequence: TGTGCCTATTGGGGGGGCGGCACAGATACGCAGTATTTT.

Regarding this clonotype: A read error may account for a junction end that differs from germline. The chain couples TRBV2 to TRBJ2-7; a weak D match, TRBD1 (6 bases). Germline values: CDR1 SNHLY, CDR2 FYNNEI. The CDR3 has 15 amino acids. CDR3 sequence reads: CASKQGMGASCEQYF. CDR3 sequence (DNA): TGTGCCAGCAAGCAAGGGATGGGGGCTTCCTGCGAGCAGTACTTC.

A note on this clonotype: Relative to the germline gene, one junction end is altered; a read error may explain this. V and J are TRBV7-9 and TRBJ1-6, with TRBD1 matching over 7 bases. This CDR3 is built from 14 residues. CDR1 is SEHNR, CDR2 FQNEAQ, per germline (reference sequence). The CDR3 sequence is CASSQVTGRSPLHF. The CDR3 nucleotides are TGCGCCAGCAGCCAAGTGACAGGGAGGTCACCCCTCCACTTT.

This clonotype has only one observation. V usage is TRBV15 and J usage is TRBJ2-5; 8 bases line up with TRBD2. The CDR3 has 16 residues. V lost 5 bases, J lost 4 bases, and 12 bases stayed unmatched. Germline-derived CDR1 and CDR2 are LNHNV and YYDKDF (reference sequence). CDR3 residues: CATSSGASGSIETQYF. CDR3 nucleotide sequence: TGTGCCACCAGCTCCGGGGCCAGCGGGAGCATAGAGACCCAGTACTTC.

This clonotype was detected only a few times. The rearrangement links TRBV9 to TRBJ1-4; 7 bases are a match to TRBD1. V shed 4 bases and J 0 bases; nucleotides not matched to a gene: 3. This CDR3 has 15 residues. The germline CDR1 and CDR2 sequences are SGDLS and YYNGEE. In DNA form, the CDR3 reads TGTGCCAGCAGCCCACAGGGGTCAACTAATGAAAAACTGTTTTTT. Protein: CASSPQGSTNEKLFF.

This sequence joins TRBV7-8 and TRBJ1-6; D is perhaps TRBD1 (5 bases). The CDR3 totals 13 residues. Deletions cut 6 bases from V and 10 bases from J, with 13 bases between. Germline assignment: CDR1 SGHVS and CDR2 FQNEAQ. The CDR3 here is CASRRGGRSPLHF. CDR3 nucleotides: TGTGCCAGCAGACGGGGGGGGAGGTCACCCCTCCACTTT.

V usage is TRBV9 and J usage is TRBJ2-5; 12 bases map to TRBD2. Germline CDR1 SGDLS, CDR2 YYNGEE. This CDR3 is built from 17 residues. V lost 0 bases to trimming and J lost 5 bases; unmatched junction nucleotides: 8. This CDR3 reads CASSVAASGGVRETQYF. DNA of the CDR3: TGTGCCAGCAGCGTAGCGGCTAGCGGGGGGGTAAGGGAGACCCAGTACTTC. The whole variable domain, remainder taken from reference TRBV9 and TRBJ2-5, is DSGVTQTPKHLITATGQRVTLRCSPRSGDLSVYWYQQSLDQGLQFLIQYYNGEERAKGNILERFSAQQFPDLHSELNLSSLELGDSALYFCASSVAASGGVRETQYFGPGTRLLVL.

CDR3 sequence (DNA): TGTGCCAGTAGTAGACAGGACAATGAGCAGTTCTTC. Amino acid sequence: CASSRQDNEQFF. The rearrangement links TRBV19 to TRBJ2-1; perhaps TRBD1 as D (6 bases). The germline CDR1 and CDR2 sequences are LNHDA and SQIVND (reference sequence). The length of the CDR3 is 12 residues. Trimming removed 4 bases at V and 5 bases at J, with 6 bases between.

The chain combines TRBV2 with TRBJ1-1, with 10 bases identical to TRBD1. Looked up from germline, CDR1 is SNHLY and CDR2 is FYNNEI. Germline trimming cut 7 bases from V and 4 bases from J; bases unmatched to any gene: 6. The CDR3 has 14 residues. The CDR3 DNA follows: TGTGCCAGCAACGTGGACAGGGGGATCACTGAAGCTTTCTTT. Translated, it gives CASNVDRGITEAFF.

This clonotype has ten or more counts. The chain uses TRBV12-3 or TRBV12-4 and TRBJ2-7, with 10 bases fitting TRBD1. This CDR3 contains 16 residues. The V and J ends lost 5 bases and 6 bases, in that order; junction bases with no gene match: 13. DNA for the CDR3: TGTGCCAGCAGTAACTCCCGGGACAGGGGCTGGATCGAGCAGTACTTC. Translation gives CASSNSRDRGWIEQYF.

This sequence joins TRBV5-1 and TRBJ2-2; D is uncertain. Germline V gives CDR1 SGHRS, CDR2 YFSETQ. This CDR3 contains 13 residues. Trimming pared 5 bases from V and 3 bases from J, leaving 8 bases between. This CDR3 reads CASRSEDTGELFF. DNA of the CDR3: TGCGCCAGCAGATCGGAAGACACCGGGGAGCTGTTTTTT.

The chain uses TRBV15 and TRBJ2-2; 8 bases map to TRBD1. V trimming: 4 bases; J trimming: 3 bases; junction bases outside the gene matches: 4. Germline values: CDR1 LNHNV, CDR2 YYDKDF (reference sequence). The CDR3 covers 15 residues. The chain's CDR3 is CATSKDREYTGELFF. As DNA, the CDR3 is TGTGCCACCAGCAAGGACAGGGAGTACACCGGGGAGCTGTTTTTT.

CDR3 sequence (DNA): TGTGCCACTCGTGGGCCCAACTCCTACGAGCAGTACTTC. Its protein product is CATRGPNSYEQYF. The chain links TRBV24-1 to TRBJ2-7, with no clear D. CDR3 size: 13 residues. Germline V gene sequence: CDR1 KGHDR, CDR2 SFDVKD. Trimming cost V 10 bases and J 0 bases, with 12 bases left between them.